The 9 T cell receptor beta chains in this list originate from one sample, sequenced in a study of T-cell reconstitution after alpha-beta-depleted transplantation in children. Unique molecular identifiers were incorporated during preparation of the TCRbeta library. TCRdb re-called the PCR reads with MiXCR, one entry per CDR3 protein. The sample gives 550,000 to 600,000 distinct CDR3 sequences, roughly 24% of which show up once; over 12% is in the top ten. This sample comprised PBMCs, mostly from graft donor cells, obtained 360 days after TCRalphabeta/CD19-depleted stem cell transplant. The receptor set was obtained from a boy less than two years old who had a stem cell transplant for acute myeloid leukemia, so the T cells may come from the graft donor.

This clonotype was observed a handful of times. This rearrangement joins TRBV7-9 to TRBJ2-5; 10 nucleotides align to TRBD2. The V segment lost 10 bases and the J segment 1 base; nucleotides outside the gene matches: 3. Germline values: CDR1 SEHNR, CDR2 FQNEAQ (reference sequence). The CDR3 has 13 amino acids. CDR3 nucleotides: TGTGCCACCGGACTAGCGGTCCAAGAGACCCAGTACTTC. It codes for CATGLAVQETQYF.

This clonotype occurred many times. This rearrangement joins TRBV20-1 to TRBJ2-2; D remains unclear. CDR3 length: 14 amino acids. CDR1 is DFQATT, CDR2 SNEGSKA, per germline (reference sequence). V lost 6 bases, J lost 1 base, and 12 bases lay in between. Here the CDR3 reads CSAMTPMNTGELFF. In DNA, the CDR3 is TGCAGTGCCATGACTCCTATGAACACCGGGGAGCTGTTTTTT.

This clonotype has more than one count but fewer than ten. The chain joins TRBV28 to TRBJ1-2; D call uncertain. Germline V CDR1 and CDR2: MDHEN, SYDVKM. V lost 5 bases, J lost 0 bases, and 10 bases lay in between. The length of the CDR3 is 14 residues. CDR3 nucleotides: TGTGCCAGCAGTAAAGGCAGTACTAACTATGGCTACACCTTC. Protein product: CASSKGSTNYGYTF.

The V gene is TRBV5-1, the J gene TRBJ1-1; D is perhaps TRBD1 (5 bases). CDR1 and CDR2 from the germline V gene are SGHRS and YFSETQ. The CDR3 sequence is 16 residues long. Between the trimmed V and J ends, which lost 6 bases and 7 bases, there was a span of 25 bases. The CDR3: CASTEDGHARFSEAFF. Here the CDR3 DNA reads TGCGCCAGCACCGAGGACGGACACGCCCGGTTCAGTGAAGCTTTCTTT. Full variable domain (missing parts from reference TRBV5-1 and TRBJ1-1): KAGVTQTPRYLIKTRGQQVTLSCSPISGHRSVSWYQQTPGQGLQFLFEYFSETQRNKGNFPGRFSGRQFSNSRSEMNVSTLELGDSALYLCASTEDGHARFSEAFFGQGTRLTVV.

This clonotype was observed many times. The V and J genes are TRBV12-3 or TRBV12-4 and TRBJ2-7; a possible D gene is TRBD1 (7 bases). The CDR3 extends over 15 amino acids. The V end was cut by 7 bases, the J end by 4 bases, with 20 bases between. The CDR3 here is CASTSGGSGVYEQYF. In DNA form, the CDR3 reads TGTGCCAGCACCTCAGGGGGTAGCGGCGTTTACGAGCAGTACTTC.

This clonotype was counted ten times or more. This chain links TRBV6-6 with TRBJ1-1; TRBD1 aligns across 7 bases. The germline gives CDR1 MNHNY, CDR2 SVGAGI (reference sequence). This CDR3 contains 12 residues. V was clipped by 5 bases and J by 9 bases; unmatched bases: 6. The CDR3 coding sequence is TGTGCCAGCAGTCGTGAGGGGGCCCAAGCTTTCTTT. Translated: CASSREGAQAFF.

This clonotype was seen many times. V gene TRBV15 combines with J gene TRBJ1-4, with D unclear. The V gene lost 7 bases and the J gene lost 5 bases, with 14 bases spanning the gap. CDR3 size: 14 residues. Germline V CDR1 and CDR2: LNHNV, YYDKDF (reference sequence). This CDR3 reads CATNLDGGNEKLFF. The CDR3 DNA reads as TGTGCCACCAATTTGGACGGAGGAAATGAAAAACTGTTTTTT.

In its sample, this clonotype was seen a few times. The chain uses TRBV5-4 and TRBJ2-5; 12 positions agree with TRBD2. The CDR3 is 15 amino acids. The germline CDR1 and CDR2 sequences are SGHNT and YYREEE (reference sequence). Losses at the gene ends were 4 bases for V and 5 bases for J; bases not matched to a gene: 6. Written as DNA, the CDR3 is TGTGCCAGCAGCACACGACTAGCGGGGGACGAGACCCAGTACTTC. Its translation is CASSTRLAGDETQYF.

The J gene is TRBJ2-3, the V gene TRBV20-1; maybe TRBD1 (6 bases). V was clipped by 0 bases and J by 0 bases, with 10 bases between them. The germline gives CDR1 DFQATT, CDR2 SNEGSKA (reference sequence). This CDR3 spans 15 amino acids. CDR3 in DNA: TGCAGTGCTAGAGATTCAGGGGTTAGCACAGATACGCAGTATTTT. It codes for CSARDSGVSTDTQYF.